This record looks at one T cell receptor beta chain sequence and its context. This could be a read error, since a much larger clone is one nucleotide away. The data derive from a study of patients and donors after allogeneic stem cell transplantation. TCRdb used MiXCR to reprocess the RT-PCR reads, holding one entry per CDR3 protein. This sample has 25,000 to 30,000 distinct CDR3 sequences, with more than 8% found just once. The sequence derives from a human donor who was either an allogeneic HSCT recipient or a stem cell or donor lymphocyte infusion donor (not recorded which). It is not recorded whose cells these are; they may come from a transplant donor. Sequenced input: blood, either unsorted or a sorted T cell fraction (not recorded which).

This chain's CDR3 is CASSSRVSDTEVFF. The DNA for the CDR3 is TGTGCCAGCAGCTCCAGGGTTTCGGACACTGAAGTTTTCTTT. The chain carries TRBV7-9 and TRBJ1-1; D is possibly TRBD1 (5 bases). Germline values: CDR1 SEHNR, CDR2 FQNEAQ (reference sequence). This CDR3 comprises 14 residues.